Listed below are T cell receptor beta chains from one sample, sequenced in a study of blood T cell repertoires in COVID-19. The data were produced by immunoSEQ multiplex PCR, yet TCRdb's version contains in-frame clones alone and is incomplete. The table shows 450,000 or so clones, with approximately 91% occurring only once. The sample taken for sequencing was peripheral blood. The receptors stem from a woman aged 40 to 55 with COVID-19, enrolled during active disease. The CDR3 runs from the conserved cysteine through the conserved F or W. The D gene is left open where the match is weak. The listing skips clone size in some rows; elsewhere it reads once, few, many or a size class.

j_call d_call clone_size v_call cdr3_nt cdr3_aa
TRBJ2-1 TRBD2 . TRBV19 TGTGCCAGTAGTACTTCTCAACGGGGACTAGGAACCTACAATGAGCAGTTCTTC CASSTSQRGLGTYNEQFF
TRBJ1-4 . . TRBV5-4 TGTGCCAGCAGCAACCTCGGGCAGGGGTCCCGAAAACTGTTTTTT CASSNLGQGSRKLFF
TRBJ2-1 . . TRBV18 TGTGCCAGCTCACCACGTACCGGTACGCTGAATGAGCAGTTCTTC CASSPRTGTLNEQFF
TRBJ1-6 . . TRBV10-3 TGTGCCATCAGTGACTATGGACAGTTTGACGCCCGGGATTCACCCCTCCACTTT CAISDYGQFDARDSPLHF
TRBJ1-5 . . TRBV7-2 TGTGCCAGCAGCCTACGACAGCAGAATCAGCCCCAGCATTTT CASSLRQQNQPQHF
TRBJ2-7 . . TRBV18 TGTGCCAGCTCAACCAGTAGGACAGTGAAATACGAGCAGTACTTC CASSTSRTVKYEQYF
TRBJ1-3 . . TRBV14 TGTGCCAGCAGCCCCGCGGGGAGCTCTGGAAACACCATATATTTT CASSPAGSSGNTIYF
TRBJ2-7 TRBD2 . TRBV30 TGTGCCTGGAGTGTGGGACTAGCGGCCGCCTACGAGCAGTACTTC CAWSVGLAAAYEQYF
TRBJ2-7 TRBD1 once TRBV19 TGTGCCAGTAGTCCAGCCCGGGACAGGGCCCTTTATCAGTACTTC CASSPARDRALYQYF
TRBJ1-2 TRBD1 . TRBV4-3 TGCGCCAGCAGCCTACAGGGGTTTCCGTCTGGCTACACCTTC CASSLQGFPSGYTF
TRBJ1-2 . . TRBV28 TGTGCCAGCAGTTCCCGACCAGGGAGGATTGGTGGCTACACCTTC CASSSRPGRIGGYTF
TRBJ2-7 . . TRBV28 TGTGCCAGCAGATCCTCGACAGGCTACCCCTACGAGCAGTACTTC CASRSSTGYPYEQYF
TRBJ2-1 . . TRBV6-5 TGTGCCAGCTGTAGGACAGACGTCTCCAATGAGCAGTTCTTC CASCRTDVSNEQFF
TRBJ1-1 TRBD1 . TRBV9 TGTGCCAGCAGCGTAGGAGGGACAGGGATTGATACTGAAGCTTTCTTT CASSVGGTGIDTEAFF
TRBJ1-5 . once TRBV18 TGTGCCAGCTCACCCGGGGGTTCAAGTCAGCCCCAGCATTTT CASSPGGSSQPQHF
TRBJ1-5 . . TRBV4-1 TGCGCCAGCAGCCAAGTGCAGGGGAATCAGCCCCAGCATTTT CASSQVQGNQPQHF
TRBJ1-1 . . TRBV7-8 TGTGCCAGCAGCTTACAGTCGAACACTGAAGCTTTCTTT CASSLQSNTEAFF
TRBJ1-6 TRBD1 . TRBV6-6 TGTGCCAGCATGAGACAGGGAAATTCACCCCTCCACTTT CASMRQGNSPLHF
TRBJ2-7 TRBD1 . TRBV6-5 TGTGCCAGCAGTCTACAGGGGGCGCTTTCCTACGAGCAGTACTTC CASSLQGALSYEQYF
TRBJ1-2 . . TRBV28 TGTGCCAGCAGTTTAGGGTTGAGGGGCTACACCTTC CASSLGLRGYTF
TRBJ2-5 . . TRBV7-2 TGTGCCAGCAGCTTAATCCTCGGAGAGACCCAGTACTTC CASSLILGETQYF
TRBJ1-3 . . TRBV18 TGTGCCAGCTCACCACTCGCAGGCCCCGGAAACACCATATATTTT CASSPLAGPGNTIYF
TRBJ1-5 . . TRBV28 TGTGCCAGCAGCCCCGGGTCGGGGGGACCGCAGCCCCAGCATTTT CASSPGSGGPQPQHF
TRBJ1-4 . . TRBV27 TGTGCCAGCCGATCGCGACGGGACTCTAATGAAAAACTGTTTTTT CASRSRRDSNEKLFF
TRBJ2-3 TRBD1 . TRBV7-3 TGTGCCAGCAGCTTAAAGGACAGGGTGGCAGATACGCAGTATTTT CASSLKDRVADTQYF
TRBJ1-2 TRBD1 . TRBV19 TGTGCCAGTGGAACGGGACAGGGGTTTGGCTACACCTTC CASGTGQGFGYTF
TRBJ2-3 TRBD2 . TRBV2 TGTGCCGCCCAGGGGGAGACTAGCGGGAGGGAGGGCACAGATACGCAGTATTTT CAAQGETSGREGTDTQYF
TRBJ2-7 TRBD2 . TRBV27 TGTGCCAGCAGTTTCTTCCTAGCGGGAGTCCACGAGCAGTACTTC CASSFFLAGVHEQYF
TRBJ2-5 . few TRBV10-2 TGCGCCAGCAGAGACGGACGGAGGGAGACCCAGTACTTC CASRDGRRETQYF